This T cell receptor (beta chain) is drawn from a study of control samples from healthy donors and cancer patients. This clone has a handful of counts. Germline V gene lookup returns CDR1 MGHRA and CDR2 YSYEKL. Trimming stripped 5 bases from V and 2 bases from J, with 14 bases between. The CDR3 extends over 15 amino acids. Clones were read by immunoSEQ multiplex PCR, and TCRdb kept only the in-frame ones, dropping some. The profile shows hundreds of thousands of clones, over 75% of them singletons. This TCR was sampled from a woman aged 55-69 years with lung cancer. Sequenced material: PBMCs. The V gene is TRBV4-1, the J gene TRBJ2-3, with D possibly being TRBD1 (6 bases). This CDR3 is CASSRVGHSTDTQYF. CDR3 sequence (DNA): TGCGCCAGCAGCAGGGTGGGACATTCCACAGATACGCAGTATTTT.